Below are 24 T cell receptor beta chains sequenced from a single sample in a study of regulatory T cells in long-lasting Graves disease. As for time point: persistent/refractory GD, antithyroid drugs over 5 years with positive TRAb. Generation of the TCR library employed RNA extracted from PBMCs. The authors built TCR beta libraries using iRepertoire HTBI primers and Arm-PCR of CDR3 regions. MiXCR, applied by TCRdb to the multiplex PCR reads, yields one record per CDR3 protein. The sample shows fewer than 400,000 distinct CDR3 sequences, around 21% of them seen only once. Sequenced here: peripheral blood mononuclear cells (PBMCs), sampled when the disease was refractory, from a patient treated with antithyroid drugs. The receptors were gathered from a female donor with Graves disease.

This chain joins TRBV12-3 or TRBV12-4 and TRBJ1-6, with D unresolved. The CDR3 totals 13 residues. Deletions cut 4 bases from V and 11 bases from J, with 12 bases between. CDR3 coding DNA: TGTGCCAGCAGTTCCACAAGGACGACACCCCTCCACTTT. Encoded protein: CASSSTRTTPLHF.

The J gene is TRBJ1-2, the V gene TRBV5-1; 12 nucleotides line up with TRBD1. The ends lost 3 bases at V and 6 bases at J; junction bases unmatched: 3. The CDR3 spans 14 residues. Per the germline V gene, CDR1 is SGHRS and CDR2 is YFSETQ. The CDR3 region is CASSSGTGGDGYTF. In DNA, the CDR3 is TGCGCCAGCAGCTCCGGGACAGGGGGCGATGGCTACACCTTC.

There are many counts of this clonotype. For the CDR3, the DNA is TGTGCCAGCAGTAAGACAGGGGGACTAAGGGGAGAGACCCAGTACTTC. It specifies CASSKTGGLRGETQYF. V is TRBV12-3 or TRBV12-4 and J is TRBJ2-5; 9 bases map to TRBD1. V was pared by 5 bases and J by 4 bases, with 11 bases of the junction left unmatched. The CDR3 sequence is 16 residues long.

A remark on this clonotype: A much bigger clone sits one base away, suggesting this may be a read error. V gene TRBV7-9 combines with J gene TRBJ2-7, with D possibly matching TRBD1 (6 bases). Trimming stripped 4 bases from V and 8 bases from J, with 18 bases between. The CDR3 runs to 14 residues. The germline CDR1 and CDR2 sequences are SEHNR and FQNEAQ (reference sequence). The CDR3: CASSSPGQFHKQYF. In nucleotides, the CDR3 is TGTGCCAGCAGCTCACCGGGACAATTCCACAAGCAGTACTTC. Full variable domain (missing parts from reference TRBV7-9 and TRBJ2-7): DTGVSQNPRHKITKRGQNVTFRCDPISEHNRLYWYRQTLGQGPEFLTYFQNEAQLEKSRLLSDRFSAERPKGSFSTLEIQRTEQGDSAMYLCASSSPGQFHKQYFGPGTRLTVT.

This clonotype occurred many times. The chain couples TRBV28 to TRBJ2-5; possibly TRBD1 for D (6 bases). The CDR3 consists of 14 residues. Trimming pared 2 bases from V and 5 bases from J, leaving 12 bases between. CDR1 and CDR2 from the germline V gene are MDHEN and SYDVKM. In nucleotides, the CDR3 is TGTGCCAGCAGTTTAGTGGGGGCTGGGGAGACCCAGTACTTC. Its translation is CASSLVGAGETQYF.

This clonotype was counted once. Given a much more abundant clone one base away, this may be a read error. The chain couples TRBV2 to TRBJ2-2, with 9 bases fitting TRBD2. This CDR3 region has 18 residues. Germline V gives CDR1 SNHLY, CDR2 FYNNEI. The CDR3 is CAGSEGGLAGLNTGELFF. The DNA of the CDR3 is TGTGCCGGCAGTGAAGGGGGTCTAGCGGGATTAAACACCGGGGAGCTGTTTTTT.

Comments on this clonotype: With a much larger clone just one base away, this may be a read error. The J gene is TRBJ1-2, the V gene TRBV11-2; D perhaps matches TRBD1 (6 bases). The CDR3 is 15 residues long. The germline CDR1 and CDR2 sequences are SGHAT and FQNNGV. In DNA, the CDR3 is TGTGCCAGCAGCCCCTCGCCTGGGACATACTATGGCTACGCCTTC. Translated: CASSPSPGTYYGYAF. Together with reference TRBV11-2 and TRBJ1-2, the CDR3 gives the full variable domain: EAGVAQSPRYKIIEKRQSVAFWCNPISGHATLYWYQQILGQGPKLLIQFQNNGVVDDSQLPKDRFSAERLKGVDSTLKIQPAKLEDSAVYLCASSPSPGTYYGYAFGSGTRLTVV.

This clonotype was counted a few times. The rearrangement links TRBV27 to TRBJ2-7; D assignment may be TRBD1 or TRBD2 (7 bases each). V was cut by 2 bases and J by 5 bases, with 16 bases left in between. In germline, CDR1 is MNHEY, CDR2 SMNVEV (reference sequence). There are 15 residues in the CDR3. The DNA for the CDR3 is TGTGCCAGCAGTTTAGGGGGGGGACAGACTAACGAGCAGTACTTC. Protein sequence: CASSLGGGQTNEQYF.

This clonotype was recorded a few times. The CDR3 DNA sequence: TGTGCCAGCAGCTTATATCCAGGGGGGGACACTGAAGCTTTCTTT. This sequence encodes CASSLYPGGDTEAFF. The rearrangement uses TRBV7-9 and TRBJ1-1, with 7 positions matching TRBD1. V was pared by 2 bases and J by 3 bases, with 6 bases of the junction left unmatched. Germline CDR1 and CDR2: SEHNR and FQNEAQ (reference sequence). The CDR3 is 15 residues long.

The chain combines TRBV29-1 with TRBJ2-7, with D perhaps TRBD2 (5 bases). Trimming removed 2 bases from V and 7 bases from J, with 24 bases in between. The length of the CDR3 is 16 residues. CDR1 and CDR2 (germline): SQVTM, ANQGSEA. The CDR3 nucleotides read TGCAGCGTTGAATTGTACTCGGGATGGGCCCGGCTGGAGCAGTACTTC. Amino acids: CSVELYSGWARLEQYF.

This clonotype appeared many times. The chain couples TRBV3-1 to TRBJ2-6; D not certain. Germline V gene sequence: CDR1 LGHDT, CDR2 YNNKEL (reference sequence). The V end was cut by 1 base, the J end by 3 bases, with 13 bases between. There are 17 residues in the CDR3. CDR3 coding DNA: TGTGCCAGCAGCCAAGCCCCCGTGTGGAGTGGGGCCAACGTCCTGACTTTC. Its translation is CASSQAPVWSGANVLTF.

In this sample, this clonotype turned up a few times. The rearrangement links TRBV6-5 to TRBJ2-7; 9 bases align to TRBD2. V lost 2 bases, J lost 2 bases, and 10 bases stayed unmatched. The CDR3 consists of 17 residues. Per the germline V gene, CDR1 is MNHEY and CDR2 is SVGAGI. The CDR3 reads CASSYSGGLGRTYEQYF. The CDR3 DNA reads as TGTGCCAGCAGTTACAGCGGGGGGCTAGGAAGGACCTACGAGCAGTACTTC.

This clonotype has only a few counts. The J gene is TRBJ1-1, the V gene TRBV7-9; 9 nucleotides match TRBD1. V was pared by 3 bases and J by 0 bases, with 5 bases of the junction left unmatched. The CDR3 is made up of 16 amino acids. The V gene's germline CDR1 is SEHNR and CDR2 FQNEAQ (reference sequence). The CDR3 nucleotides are TGTGCCAGCAGCTTGGGGACAGGGCTCTTGAACACTGAAGCTTTCTTT. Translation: CASSLGTGLLNTEAFF. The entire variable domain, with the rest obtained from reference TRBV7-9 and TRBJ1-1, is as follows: DTGVSQNPRHKITKRGQNVTFRCDPISEHNRLYWYRQTLGQGPEFLTYFQNEAQLEKSRLLSDRFSAERPKGSFSTLEIQRTEQGDSAMYLCASSLGTGLLNTEAFFGQGTRLTVV.

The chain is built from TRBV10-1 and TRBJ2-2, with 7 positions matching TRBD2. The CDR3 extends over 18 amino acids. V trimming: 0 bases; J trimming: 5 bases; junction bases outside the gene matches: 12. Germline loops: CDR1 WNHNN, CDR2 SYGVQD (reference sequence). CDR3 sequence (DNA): TGCGCCAGCAGTGAGTCGACGTGGGGCGGGAGTTCTACCGGGGAGCTGTTTTTT. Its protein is CASSESTWGGSSTGELFF.

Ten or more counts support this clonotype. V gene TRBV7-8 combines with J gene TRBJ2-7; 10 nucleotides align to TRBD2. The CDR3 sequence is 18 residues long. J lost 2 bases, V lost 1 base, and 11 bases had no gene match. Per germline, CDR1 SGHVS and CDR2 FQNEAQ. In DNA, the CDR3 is TGTGCCAGCAGCTTAGATCCACTAGCGGGGAAAGGGCCCTACGAGCAGTACTTC. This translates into CASSLDPLAGKGPYEQYF.

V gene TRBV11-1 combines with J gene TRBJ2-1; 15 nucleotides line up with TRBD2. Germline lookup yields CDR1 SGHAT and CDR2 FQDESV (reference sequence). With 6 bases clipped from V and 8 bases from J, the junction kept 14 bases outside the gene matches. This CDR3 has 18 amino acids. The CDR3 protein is CASRRRQGGLAGGDEQFF. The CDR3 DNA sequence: TGTGCCAGCAGACGTAGACAGGGGGGACTAGCGGGAGGTGATGAGCAGTTCTTC.

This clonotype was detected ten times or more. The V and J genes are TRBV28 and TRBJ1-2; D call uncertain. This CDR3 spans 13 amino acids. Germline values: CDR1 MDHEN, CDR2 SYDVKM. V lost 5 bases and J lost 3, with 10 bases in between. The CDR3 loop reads CASSPTTDYGYTF. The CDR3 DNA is TGTGCCAGCAGTCCGACAACCGACTATGGCTACACCTTC.

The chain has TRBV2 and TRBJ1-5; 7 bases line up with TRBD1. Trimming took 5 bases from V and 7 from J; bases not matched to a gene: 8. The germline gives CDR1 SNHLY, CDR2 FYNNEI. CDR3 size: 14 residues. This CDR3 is CASSLKGAEQPQHF. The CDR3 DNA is TGTGCCAGCAGTTTAAAGGGGGCAGAACAGCCCCAGCATTTT.

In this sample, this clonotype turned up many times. The CDR3 is CASSLNRYNQPQHF. CDR3 nucleotide sequence: TGTGCCAGCAGTTTAAACAGGTATAATCAGCCCCAGCATTTT. The chain uses TRBV28 and TRBJ1-5; a possible D gene is TRBD1 (5 bases). CDR1 is MDHEN, CDR2 SYDVKM, per germline. The CDR3 runs to 14 residues. Trimming pared 2 bases from V and 4 bases from J, leaving 9 bases between.

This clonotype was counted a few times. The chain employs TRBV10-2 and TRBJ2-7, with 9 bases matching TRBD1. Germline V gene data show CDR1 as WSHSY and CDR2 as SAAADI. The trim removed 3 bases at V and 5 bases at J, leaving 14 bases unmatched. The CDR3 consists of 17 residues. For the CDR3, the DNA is TGCGCCAGCAGTGACACCTCATCGGGACAGGGTTTCCACGAGCAGTACTTC. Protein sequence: CASSDTSSGQGFHEQYF.

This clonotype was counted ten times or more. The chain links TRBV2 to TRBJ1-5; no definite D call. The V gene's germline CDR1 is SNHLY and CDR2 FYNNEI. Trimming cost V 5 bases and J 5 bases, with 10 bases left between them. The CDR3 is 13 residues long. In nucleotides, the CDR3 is TGTGCCAGCAGTTTAGACACCGATCAGCCCCAGCATTTT. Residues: CASSLDTDQPQHF.

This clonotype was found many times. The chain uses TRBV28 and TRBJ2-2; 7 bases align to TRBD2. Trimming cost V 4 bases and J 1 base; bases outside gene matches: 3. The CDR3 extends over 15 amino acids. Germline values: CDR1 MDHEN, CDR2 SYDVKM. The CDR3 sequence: CASSSAGRNTGELFF. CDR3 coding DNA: TGTGCCAGCAGTTCAGCGGGGCGGAACACCGGGGAGCTGTTTTTT.

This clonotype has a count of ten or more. CDR3 region: CASKRSGGSLLPQHF. As DNA, the CDR3 is TGTGCCAGCAAACGTTCGGGTGGCAGCCTTTTGCCCCAGCATTTT. The chain couples TRBV12-3 or TRBV12-4 to TRBJ1-5; D ambiguous. This CDR3 is built from 15 residues. With 7 bases removed from V and 9 bases from J, the gap between germline ends came to 22 bases.

The CDR3 DNA reads TGCAGTGCTAGTTGGCGCGGGACCCAGTACTTC. It specifies CSASWRGTQYF. This chain joins TRBV20-1 and TRBJ2-5; D unresolved. Germline CDR1 DFQATT, CDR2 SNEGSKA (reference sequence). The CDR3 has 11 amino acids. Trimming shortened V by 3 bases and J by 7 bases, and 9 bases separated the two germline ends.